A single sample gave rise to the 2 T cell receptor beta chains below, sequenced in a study of T cells in Graves' hyperthyroidism and ophthalmopathy. Amplification targeted TCR beta CDR3 regions from RNA transcripts. In the first-round RT-PCR of the TCR CDR3, the HTBI primer set was used. TCRdb called the multiplex PCR reads again in MiXCR, with one record for every CDR3 protein. Altogether 450,000 to 550,000 distinct CDR3 sequences are present, around 22% being singletons, with the ten largest covering about 11%. Sequencing was done on a sample of blood. The source of these receptors is a woman aged 30 to 39 with Graves' ophthalmopathy.

In this sample, this clonotype turned up many times. The chain is built from TRBV12-3 or TRBV12-4 and TRBJ1-3; D remains unclear. The CDR3 sequence is 13 residues long. Trimming stripped 5 bases from V and 4 bases from J, with 9 bases between. The CDR3 DNA follows: TGTGCCAGCAGTCCATTTGGGGGAAACACCATATATTTT. Translating it yields CASSPFGGNTIYF.

The chain has TRBV19 and TRBJ1-5, with D possibly being TRBD1 (6 bases). Trimming shortened V by 5 bases and J by 0 bases, and 20 bases separated the two germline ends. The CDR3 runs to 18 residues. CDR1 LNHDA and CDR2 SQIVND come from the germline V gene (reference sequence). CDR3 loop: CASSHPQQGAYSNQPQHF. In nucleotides, the CDR3 is TGTGCCAGTAGTCACCCTCAACAGGGAGCTTATAGCAATCAGCCCCAGCATTTT.